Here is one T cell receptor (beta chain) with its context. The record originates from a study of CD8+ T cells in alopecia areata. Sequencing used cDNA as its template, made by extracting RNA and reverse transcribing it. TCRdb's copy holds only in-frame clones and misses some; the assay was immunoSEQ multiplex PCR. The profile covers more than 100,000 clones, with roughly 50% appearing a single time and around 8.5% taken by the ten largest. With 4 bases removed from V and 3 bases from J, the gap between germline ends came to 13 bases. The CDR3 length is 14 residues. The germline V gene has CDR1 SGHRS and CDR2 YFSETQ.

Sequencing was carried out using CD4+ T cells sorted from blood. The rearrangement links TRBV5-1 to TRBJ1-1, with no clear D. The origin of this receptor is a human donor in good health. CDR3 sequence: CASSPGPSDTEAFF. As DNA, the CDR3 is TGCGCCAGCAGCCCAGGTCCTTCGGACACTGAAGCTTTCTTT.